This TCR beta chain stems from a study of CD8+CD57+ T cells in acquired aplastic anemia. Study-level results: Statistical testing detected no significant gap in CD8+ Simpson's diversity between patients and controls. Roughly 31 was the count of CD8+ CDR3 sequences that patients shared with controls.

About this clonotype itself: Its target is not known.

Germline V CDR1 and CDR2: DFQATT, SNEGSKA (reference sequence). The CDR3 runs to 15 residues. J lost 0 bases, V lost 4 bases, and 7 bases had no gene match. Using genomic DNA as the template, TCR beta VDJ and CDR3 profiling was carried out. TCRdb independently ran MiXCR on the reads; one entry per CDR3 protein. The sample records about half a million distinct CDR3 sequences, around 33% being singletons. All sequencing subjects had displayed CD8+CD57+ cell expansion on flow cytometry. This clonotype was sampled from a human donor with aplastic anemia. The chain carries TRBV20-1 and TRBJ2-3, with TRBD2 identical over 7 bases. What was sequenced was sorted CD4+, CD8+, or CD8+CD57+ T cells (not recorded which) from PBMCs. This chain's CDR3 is CSAMPLAISTDTQYF. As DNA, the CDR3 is TGCAGTGCTATGCCACTAGCGATTAGCACAGATACGCAGTATTTT.